This T cell receptor (beta chain) was found in a study of T cells in Graves' hyperthyroidism and ophthalmopathy. This clonotype was seen repeatedly, ten times or more. Its specificity is unknown. TCR beta CDR3 regions were amplified from RNA. The HTBI primer set served for first-round RT-PCR of the TCR CDR3. TCRdb used MiXCR to reprocess the multiplex PCR reads, holding one entry per CDR3 protein. Of hundreds of thousands of distinct CDR3 sequences listed, roughly 14% are singletons. Study observations and caveats: Onset of ophthalmopathy came a median approximately 6.5 months after the model predicted it. Clonotypes that were expanded in thyroid above 0.001 mostly appeared in blood too.

CDR1 is MNHEY and CDR2 is SVGAGI in the germline V gene. The CDR3 is made up of 15 amino acids. Trimming pared 2 bases from V and 0 bases from J, leaving 8 bases between. The sample consisted of blood. This chain uses TRBV6-5 with TRBJ1-5; no definite D call. The source of this sequence is a woman aged 40-49 years with Graves' ophthalmopathy. The CDR3: CASSYQRNSNQPQHF. The CDR3, as DNA: TGTGCCAGCAGTTACCAGCGGAATAGCAATCAGCCCCAGCATTTT.